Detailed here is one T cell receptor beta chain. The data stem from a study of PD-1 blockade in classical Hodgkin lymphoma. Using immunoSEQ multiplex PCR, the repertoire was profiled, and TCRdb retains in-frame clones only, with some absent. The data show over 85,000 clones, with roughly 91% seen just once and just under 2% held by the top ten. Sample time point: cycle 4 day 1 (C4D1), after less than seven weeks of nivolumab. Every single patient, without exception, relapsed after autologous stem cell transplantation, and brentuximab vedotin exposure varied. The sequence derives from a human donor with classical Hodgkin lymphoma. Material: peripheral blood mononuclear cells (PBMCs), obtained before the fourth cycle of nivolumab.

CDR3 nucleotide sequence: TGTGCCAGTAGTAACCCCCCCGGTTTAATGAACACTGAAGCTTTCTTT. This translates into CASSNPPGLMNTEAFF. The chain recombines TRBV19 with TRBJ1-1; D remains unclear. CDR1 and CDR2 from the germline V gene are LNHDA and SQIVND (reference sequence). The V gene lost 4 bases and the J gene lost 0 bases, with 15 bases spanning the gap. The CDR3 runs to 16 residues.